The source of this T cell receptor beta chain is a study of early T cells in non-severe SARS-CoV-2 infection. This clonotype came up a few times. What it binds is not known. The V and J ends lost 5 bases and 2 bases respectively, with 7 bases between them. This CDR3 spans 13 amino acids. Germline values: CDR1 SNHLY, CDR2 FYNNEI. Overall study findings and caveats: Clonotype matching in VDJdb favored anti-spike CD8 responses and did not capture private and CD4 specificities.

Individual cDNA molecules were tagged with unique molecular identifiers, the study reported. MiXCR, run by TCRdb on the 5' RACE reads, gives a single entry per CDR3 protein. The table records about 69,000 distinct CDR3 sequences, about 10% of them present only once. The chain joins TRBV2 to TRBJ2-1, with D perhaps given as TRBD1 or TRBD2 (5 bases each). Sequenced material: whole blood. The source is an adult who was a healthcare worker with PCR-confirmed SARS-CoV-2 infection or an uninfected control (not recorded which). Here the CDR3 reads CASSRDAYNEQFF. The CDR3 bases are TGTGCCAGCAGTCGGGACGCCTACAATGAGCAGTTCTTC.